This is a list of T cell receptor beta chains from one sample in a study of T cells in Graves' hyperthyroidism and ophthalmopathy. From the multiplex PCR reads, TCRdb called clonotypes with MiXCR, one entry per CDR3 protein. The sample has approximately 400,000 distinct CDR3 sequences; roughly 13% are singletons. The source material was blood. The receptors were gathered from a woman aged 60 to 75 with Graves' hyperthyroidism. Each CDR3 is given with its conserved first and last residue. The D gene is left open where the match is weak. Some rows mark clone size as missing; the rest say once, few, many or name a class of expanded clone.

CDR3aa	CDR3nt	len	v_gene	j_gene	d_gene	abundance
CASSLAGARGTEAFF	TGTGCCAGCAGCTTAGCGGGGGCGCGGGGCACTGAAGCTTTCTTT	15	TRBV7-8	TRBJ1-1	-	many
CSASPGSVQETQYF	TGCAGTGCTAGTCCGGGTAGCGTCCAAGAGACCCAGTACTTC	14	TRBV20-1	TRBJ2-5	-	many
CASSLVQGAWTEAFF	TGTGCCAGCAGCTTAGTACAGGGGGCTTGGACTGAAGCTTTCTTT	15	TRBV11-2	TRBJ1-1	TRBD1	many
CASSFSSGRLSYNEQFF	TGTGCCAGCAGTTTTAGTAGCGGGAGGCTCTCCTACAATGAGCAGTTCTTC	17	TRBV12-3/TRBV12-4	TRBJ2-1	TRBD2	many
CASSLNTDTQYF	TGCGCCAGCAGCTTGAACACAGATACGCAGTATTTT	12	TRBV5-1	TRBJ2-3	-	many
CASSGTGSSSTQYF	TGTGCCAGCAGCGGGACAGGGAGCTCCTCTACGCAGTATTTT	14	TRBV12-3/TRBV12-4	TRBJ2-3	TRBD1	-
CAISESGGPNTEAFF	TGTGCCATCAGTGAGTCGGGGGGCCCGAACACTGAAGCTTTCTTT	15	TRBV10-3	TRBJ1-1	-	many
CASSLEDGGPVDTQYF	TGTGCCAGCAGTTTGGAAGACGGAGGACCGGTAGATACGCAGTATTTT	16	TRBV28	TRBJ2-3	-	many
CARSGTSSTGELFF	TGTGCCAGATCCGGGACTAGCAGTACCGGGGAGCTGTTTTTT	14	TRBV19	TRBJ2-2	TRBD2	-
CASSRGLATTYEQYF	TGTGCCAGCTCACGAGGACTAGCGACCACCTACGAGCAGTACTTC	15	TRBV18	TRBJ2-7	TRBD2	-
CASSFRTGPFSYEQYF	TGTGCCAGCAGTTTTCGGACAGGCCCTTTTTCCTACGAGCAGTACTTC	16	TRBV27	TRBJ2-7	TRBD1	many
CASSPFRDTQYF	TGTGCCAGCAGCCCATTTAGAGATACGCAGTATTTT	12	TRBV7-9	TRBJ2-3	-	few
CASRARLGTTGPGTIYNEQFF	TGTGCCAGCAGGGCTCGATTGGGGACAACCGGCCCCGGCACGATCTACAATGAGCAGTTCTTC	21	TRBV7-9	TRBJ2-1	-	many
CSVLRDYRYNEQFF	TGCAGCGTCCTCCGGGACTACAGATACAATGAGCAGTTCTTC	14	TRBV29-1	TRBJ2-1	TRBD2	many
CASSFLPRDTQYF	TGTGCCAGCAGCTTCCTGCCCCGGGATACGCAGTATTTT	13	TRBV7-3	TRBJ2-3	-	many
CASSPPTGNTIYF	TGTGCCAGCTCACCACCGACGGGAAACACCATATATTTT	13	TRBV18	TRBJ1-3	-	few
CASSPRPGTSGYNEQFF	TGTGCCAGCAGCCCTCGTCCCGGGACTAGCGGCTACAATGAGCAGTTCTTC	17	TRBV3-1	TRBJ2-1	TRBD2	many
CASSQSRTGRSTEAFF	TGCGCCAGCAGCCAAAGTCGGACAGGGAGGAGCACTGAAGCTTTCTTT	16	TRBV4-1	TRBJ1-1	TRBD1	many
CASRGTSGNEQYF	TGTGCCAGCAGAGGGACTAGCGGGAACGAGCAGTACTTC	13	TRBV27	TRBJ2-7	TRBD2	many
CASSPRGIAGTYEQYF	TGTGCCAGCAGCCCTCGGGGGATAGCGGGGACCTACGAGCAGTACTTC	16	TRBV4-2	TRBJ2-7	TRBD2	-
CASSQDLPNSNQPQHF	TGTGCCAGCAGCCAAGATCTCCCGAATAGCAATCAGCCCCAGCATTTT	16	TRBV3-1	TRBJ1-5	-	many
CASSFGLAGGWNEQFF	TGTGCCAGCAGCTTCGGGCTAGCGGGAGGTTGGAATGAGCAGTTCTTC	16	TRBV5-4	TRBJ2-1	TRBD2	many
CASSRSGPKETQYF	TGTGCCAGCTCCAGGAGCGGGCCGAAAGAGACCCAGTACTTC	14	TRBV18	TRBJ2-5	-	-
CASSPSSGKVTDTQYF	TGTGCCAGCTCCCCCTCTAGCGGGAAAGTCACAGATACGCAGTATTTT	16	TRBV18	TRBJ2-3	TRBD2	many
CASSSTGVPYNEQFF	TGTGCCAGCAGCTCCACTGGGGTCCCCTACAATGAGCAGTTCTTC	15	TRBV11-3	TRBJ2-1	-	-
CASSLLGFTTGTNEILFF	TGTGCCAGCAGCTTGTTGGGATTTACTACGGGAACTAATGAAATACTGTTTTTT	18	TRBV5-5	TRBJ1-4	-	-
CSARDLRLAEETQYF	TGCAGTGCTAGAGATCTTAGACTAGCGGAAGAGACCCAGTACTTC	15	TRBV20-1	TRBJ2-5	TRBD2	many
CACEWGLRQGNTIYF	TGTGCCTGCGAATGGGGCTTGCGGCAAGGAAACACCATATATTTT	15	TRBV30	TRBJ1-3	-	many
CSVEGTIRTQYF	TGCAGCGTTGAGGGGACTATTCGGACCCAGTACTTC	12	TRBV29-1	TRBJ2-5	TRBD2	many
CASSEEYQETQYF	TGTGCCAGCAGTGAAGAGTACCAAGAGACCCAGTACTTC	13	TRBV6-1	TRBJ2-5	-	few
CAINSPTSGSTQYF	TGTGCCATCAATTCACCGACTAGCGGGAGTACGCAGTATTTT	14	TRBV10-3	TRBJ2-3	TRBD2	many
CASSSPRRWGLAVEEQYF	TGTGCCAGCAGTTCCCCCCGACGGTGGGGACTAGCGGTTGAAGAGCAGTACTTC	18	TRBV27	TRBJ2-7	TRBD2	many